In this sample, the clone carrying this T cell receptor beta chain turned up a few times. The antigen remains unidentified. Researchers attached unique molecular identifiers to individual cDNA molecules. TCRdb reprocessed the 5' RACE reads with MiXCR, giving one entry per CDR3 protein. The sample holds about 56,000 distinct CDR3 sequences, about 10% seen once. The sample comes from a study of early T cells in non-severe SARS-CoV-2 infection. Germline assignment: CDR1 KGHSH and CDR2 LQKENI. CDR3 length: 15 amino acids. Trimming took off 3 bases at V and 4 bases at J, with 14 bases between the two ends. Findings and limits, study-wide: CD4 and private specificities were missed by VDJdb matching, which favored anti-spike CD8 responses.

Specimen: whole blood. The genes are TRBV18 and TRBJ2-3; D is possibly TRBD2 (5 bases). The receptor's source is an adult who was a healthcare worker with PCR-confirmed SARS-CoV-2 infection or an uninfected control (not recorded which). The CDR3 spells CASSPGGSGADTQYF. CDR3 in DNA: TGTGCCAGCTCACCTGGAGGATCTGGGGCAGATACGCAGTATTTT.